The 20 T cell receptor beta chains below all came from one sample that was sequenced in a study of cytomegalovirus exposure and HLA in healthy donors. The PCR ran on 60 Vbeta and 13 Jbeta primers. Using immunoSEQ multiplex PCR, the repertoire was profiled, and TCRdb retains in-frame clones only, with some absent. The sample has about 120,000 clones; around 82% are singletons. The sequencing sample was made of PBMCs. The receptors shown here come from a female donor in good health and CMV-seronegative.

The rearrangement links TRBV18 to TRBJ2-7, with D possibly matching TRBD1 (5 bases). V lost 3 bases and J lost 0, with 12 bases in between. The length of the CDR3 is 15 residues. Germline V gene sequence: CDR1 KGHSH, CDR2 LQKENI. CDR3 in amino acids: CASSPRVANSYEQYF. The CDR3 nucleotides read TGTGCCAGCTCACCCAGGGTGGCGAACTCCTACGAGCAGTACTTC.

The chain links TRBV11-3 to TRBJ2-1; D is perhaps TRBD2 (5 bases). V lost 4 bases and J 6 bases, leaving 16 bases between the germline ends. The CDR3 runs to 15 residues. Per germline, CDR1 SGHNT and CDR2 YENEEA. CDR3 protein: CASSSDGGRVNEQFF. The CDR3 DNA follows: TGTGCCAGCAGCTCTGATGGTGGGCGGGTCAATGAGCAGTTCTTC.

The V call is TRBV28, the J call TRBJ1-5; D is perhaps TRBD1 (6 bases). CDR1 and CDR2 from the germline V gene are MDHEN and SYDVKM. CDR3 size: 15 residues. V was shortened by 5 bases and J by 2 bases, with 13 bases between the two germline ends. The DNA for the CDR3 is TGTGCCAGCAGTCCCGGACAGAGTGGCAATCAGCCCCAGCATTTT. Its translation: CASSPGQSGNQPQHF. The complete variable domain, with remaining parts taken from reference TRBV28 and TRBJ1-5, reads DVKVTQSSRYLVKRTGEKVFLECVQDMDHENMFWYRQDPGLGLRLIYFSYDVKMKEKGDIPEGYSVSREKKERFSLILESASTNQTSMYLCASSPGQSGNQPQHFGDGTRLSIL.

The chain carries TRBV27 and TRBJ1-2; a possible D gene is TRBD1 (6 bases). The CDR3 runs to 12 residues. V was clipped by 6 bases and J by 1 base, with 6 bases between them. Germline CDR1 and CDR2: MNHEY and SMNVEV (reference sequence). The CDR3 sequence: CASRDSNYGYTF. The CDR3 region has the DNA TGTGCCAGCAGGGACAGTAACTATGGCTACACCTTC.

The DNA of the CDR3 is TGTGCCAGCAGTTTTGGTGACAGGAACACCATATATTTT. Translating gives CASSFGDRNTIYF. The chain combines TRBV28 with TRBJ1-3, with D possibly being TRBD1 (6 bases). V gave up 3 bases and J gave up 7 bases, with 10 bases separating them. Germline V CDR1 and CDR2: MDHEN, SYDVKM. The CDR3 loop spans 13 amino acids.

The chain has TRBV5-1 and TRBJ2-7; tentative D call: TRBD1 (5 bases). The germline V and J ends were trimmed by 3 bases and 3 bases, with 16 bases remaining between them. The V gene's germline CDR1 is SGHRS and CDR2 YFSETQ. This CDR3 is built from 15 residues. The CDR3 DNA follows: TGCGCCAGCAGCTCGGATCTGGACAAAAACTACGAGCAGTACTTC. It encodes CASSSDLDKNYEQYF.

The chain employs TRBV5-1 and TRBJ2-1, with a weak D call TRBD2 (6 bases). Trimming pared 4 bases from V and 12 bases from J, leaving 17 bases between. The CDR3 runs 13 residues. Per the germline V gene, CDR1 is SGHRS and CDR2 is YFSETQ. CDR3 amino acids: CASSPRDSRRQFF. CDR3 in DNA: TGCGCCAGCAGCCCCAGGGACTCGCGACGGCAGTTCTTC.

J is TRBJ2-2 and V is TRBV2; 7 bases are shared with TRBD1. J gave up 4 bases and V 4 bases, and 3 bases lay outside the gene matches. This CDR3 comprises 14 residues. From germline, CDR1 is SNHLY and CDR2 FYNNEI. The CDR3 loop is CASSAGTATGELFF. The DNA of the CDR3 is TGTGCCAGCAGTGCCGGGACAGCCACCGGGGAGCTGTTTTTT.

CDR3 sequence (DNA): TGTGCCAGCAGCTTAAGCTACACCGGGGAGCTGTTTTTT. As protein: CASSLSYTGELFF. The chain is built from TRBV11-3 and TRBJ2-2; D is unclear. Germline CDR1 and CDR2: SGHNT and YENEEA. The CDR3 consists of 13 residues. Deletions cut 2 bases from V and 3 bases from J, with 4 bases between.

The CDR3 region is CASSYRTGGAYGYTF. The CDR3 DNA follows: TGTGCCAGTAGTTACCGGACAGGGGGGGCCTATGGCTACACCTTC. V is TRBV19 and J is TRBJ1-2, with 10 bases that match TRBD1. Germline CDR1 reads LNHDA; CDR2 reads SQIVND (reference sequence). The junction had 7 bases not matched to a gene; V was cut back by 5 bases and J by 4 bases. The CDR3 consists of 15 residues.

Turning to this clone: The sample holds other DNA sequences that translate to the same CDR3. In DNA form, the CDR3 reads TGTGCCAGCAGCGCGTCGACAGGGGGCGGAAGGGGCTACACCTTC. This gives the protein CASSASTGGGRGYTF. The chain carries TRBV9 and TRBJ1-2, with TRBD1 matching 10 bases. The germline V gene encodes CDR1 SGDLS and CDR2 YYNGEE. Trimming removed 3 bases from V and 8 bases from J; junction bases left unmatched: 10. The length of the CDR3 is 15 residues.

V gene TRBV28 combines with J gene TRBJ2-5, with TRBD1 matching over 9 bases. Germline V lookup: CDR1 MDHEN, CDR2 SYDVKM. Losses at the gene ends were 6 bases for V and 3 bases for J; bases not matched to a gene: 8. CDR3 size: 15 residues. CDR3 in amino acids: CASSPGTGTEETQYF. CDR3 in DNA: TGTGCCAGCAGCCCCGGGACAGGGACTGAAGAGACCCAGTACTTC. The variable domain in full, completed from reference TRBV28 and TRBJ2-5, reads DVKVTQSSRYLVKRTGEKVFLECVQDMDHENMFWYRQDPGLGLRLIYFSYDVKMKEKGDIPEGYSVSREKKERFSLILESASTNQTSMYLCASSPGTGTEETQYFGPGTRLLVL.

The rearrangement uses TRBV7-9 and TRBJ2-7; perhaps TRBD1 as D (5 bases). The CDR3 is 14 residues long. Germline CDR1 SEHNR, CDR2 FQNEAQ (reference sequence). The V end was cut by 5 bases, the J end by 5 bases, with 16 bases between. For the CDR3, the DNA is TGTGCCAGCAGCCCAATAAAGGGGATGCACGAGCAGTACTTC. Translating it yields CASSPIKGMHEQYF.

A word on this clone: One junction end disagrees with the germline gene, perhaps due to a read error. The chain uses TRBV28 and TRBJ2-7; 7 bases fit TRBD2. Germline V gives CDR1 MDHEN, CDR2 SYDVKM. The CDR3 is 13 residues long. CDR3 in amino acids: CASSFGRSYEQCF. In DNA, the CDR3 is TGTGCCAGCAGTTTCGGGAGGTCCTACGAGCAGTGCTTC.

This clone has only a few counts. The CDR3 sequence is CSVVLAGKRNEQFF. The DNA of the CDR3 is TGCAGCGTTGTACTAGCGGGAAAGAGAAATGAGCAGTTCTTC. The chain has TRBV29-1 and TRBJ2-1; TRBD2 matches at 10 bases. Trimming at V came to 4 bases and at J to 7 bases, leaving 7 bases not matched to a gene. The germline V gene has CDR1 SQVTM and CDR2 ANQGSEA. There are 14 residues in the CDR3.

The chain uses TRBV6-1 and TRBJ2-7, with 7 positions matching TRBD2. The CDR3 contains 12 residues. The junction had 4 bases not matched to a gene; V was cut back by 4 bases and J by 7 bases. The germline gives CDR1 MNHNS, CDR2 SASEGT. The chain's CDR3 is CASSAPGGEQYF. CDR3 coding DNA: TGTGCCAGCAGTGCCCCCGGGGGGGAGCAGTACTTC.

The chain combines TRBV19 with TRBJ1-1; D is possibly TRBD1 (5 bases). This CDR3 comprises 13 residues. CDR1 and CDR2 (germline): LNHDA, SQIVND (reference sequence). Trimming removed 6 bases at V and 1 base at J, with 9 bases between. The CDR3 region is CASRNTGNTEAFF. For the CDR3, the DNA is TGTGCCAGTAGAAACACAGGGAACACTGAAGCTTTCTTT.

The chain recombines TRBV19 with TRBJ1-3; D gene unclear. The germline CDR1 and CDR2 sequences are LNHDA and SQIVND (reference sequence). There are 14 residues in the CDR3. V was trimmed by 3 bases and J by 4 bases, leaving 10 bases between them. As DNA, the CDR3 is TGTGCCAGTAGTATTGGAGGGCGAGGAAACACCATATATTTT. Translating it yields CASSIGGRGNTIYF.

The chain has TRBV7-9 and TRBJ1-4, with D tentatively TRBD1 (6 bases). Trimming left V 7 bases short and J 3 bases short, with 9 bases between. Germline V CDR1 and CDR2: SEHNR, FQNEAQ (reference sequence). The CDR3 runs to 13 residues. The CDR3 DNA reads TGTGCCAGCAAACAGGGCGCTAATGAAAAACTGTTTTTT. Protein sequence: CASKQGANEKLFF.

This chain uses TRBV6-5 with TRBJ1-1, with TRBD1 matching 7 bases. Per germline, CDR1 MNHEY and CDR2 SVGAGI. The CDR3 consists of 14 residues. After removal of 5 bases from V and 3 bases from J, the junction contained 6 bases not matched to a gene. The CDR3 reads CASSPQGSYTEAFF. The CDR3, as DNA: TGTGCCAGCAGTCCACAGGGGAGTTACACTGAAGCTTTCTTT.